This T cell receptor beta chain was obtained from a study of beta chain features in type 1 diabetes (dated by TCRdb to between 2018 and 2020). Study-wide context: Patients and healthy donors did not differ in mean age, gender distribution, total cell number or subset yield. Across all samples, 107,917,701 sorted cells were examined, and cell number per subset correlated strongly with RNA yield. The study compared the TCRB repertoires of sorted circulating CD4+ T cell subsets in recently diagnosed type 1 diabetes patients with those in matched healthy donors. Whereas all 30 or so donors provided naive and central memory subsets, regulatory and stem cell-like memory subsets were isolated from just 8 patients and about eight healthy donors. Paper-wide results and their limitations: Only small numbers of individuals were included in the HLA sub-analyses, which left unresolved whether HLA type had any influence on TCRB rearrangement. Because cDNA rather than genomic DNA was sequenced, highly expressing activated cells could have been over-represented, although no difference in activation and CD3 levels was found between groups. A moderate but significant shortening of TCRB CDR3 length was observed in type 1 diabetes patients in all four CD4+ subsets. Naive, central memory and regulatory TCRB repertoires appeared to be more alike among patients than among healthy donors. PCR may preferentially amplify shorter templates, but because patient and control samples were amplified and corrected together, any resulting skew would affect both groups equally. At VDJ recombination sites, patients with type 1 diabetes made fewer insertions and deleted more nucleotides, a pattern implying thymic rearrangement abnormalities.

From a lookup of the germline V gene, CDR1 and CDR2 are SGHTA and FQGNSA. The CDR3 contains 15 residues, cysteine and phenylalanine counted. Just CDR3 DNA is preserved here, 45 bases in frame from base 1. Cut back by 3 bases and 2 bases, the V and J ends lie 12 bases apart. Each donor gave one peripheral blood draw, about 110 mL on average, collected into heparinised tubes. A BD FACSAria II and a panel including CD45RO, CCR7, CD25, CD127, CD95 and CD27 were used to sort naive, central memory, regulatory and stem cell-like memory CD4+ T cells. Every sorted population had a purity above 95%. Right away, PBMCs were isolated by Lymphoprep density gradient centrifugation and were stained directly, with no culture step. So that batch effects would be minimized, each experiment stained and sorted samples in pairs, pairing one healthy donor with one patient. The entire amount of isolated RNA was reverse transcribed using the High Capacity cDNA Reverse Transcription Kit, so the sequenced TCRB transcripts were expressed ones. Deep immunoSEQ sequencing was performed on naive, central memory and regulatory T cell samples, with an average of roughly 3.3 million total reads per sample. After sorted cells were lysed in RLT buffer, RNA was extracted with DNase-treated RNeasy Micro or Mini kits, with the choice depending on cell number. Each cell subset was processed on its own to prevent cross-contamination, while patient and healthy donor samples were processed together. TCRB sequences were amplified from cDNA with the immunoSEQ multiplex PCR, producing 87-bp fragments spanning the CDR3 region. Sequencing of the amplicons was done on the Illumina HiSeq platform. Per the source publication's procedure: Synthetic template baselines were used to correct PCR bias computationally, reads within Hamming distance 2 were collapsed together, and singletons that could not be merged were discarded. Reads were aligned to IMGT to assign V, D and J genes, CDR3 length, and insertions or deletions at six rearrangement sites. Within each subset, clonotype counts were normalized to the number of sorted cells before true diversity and Gini coefficients were calculated with the tcR R package. The overlap coefficient, calculated on TCRB nucleotide sequences, was used to measure repertoire sharing. Out-of-frame TCRB sequences from naive cells were analyzed as a proxy for the pre-selection repertoire. Sourced from immuneACCESS, this table was stored by TCRdb with only in-frame sequences that have V and J called. A share of the clones is absent; for the studies checked, an unresolved V gene accounts for under half, and the remainder has no known explanation. The D gene and trimming were derived from the DNA, and the V and J assignments and clone size from that table. For this sample the table gives around 600,000 clones, of which 9.5% to 15% were detected only once. The top ten clones comprise roughly 0.12% of the sample.

Comment on this clone: The antigen this receptor binds is unknown. The input lacks base qualities; no much larger clone sits a single base away.

The sequenced sample consisted of naive CD4+ T cells from blood. Read against the paper, the sample's cell subset or site label means: true naive CD4+ T cells. This clonotype originated in a man aged 30 to 39 with type 1 diabetes. Rearrangement joined TRBV7-2 to TRBJ2-3, with no D gene named confidently. The CDR3 reads as follows: CASSLAAGATDTQYF. The base sequence is TGTGCCAGCAGCTTGGCCGCAGGCGCCACAGATACGCAGTATTTT.